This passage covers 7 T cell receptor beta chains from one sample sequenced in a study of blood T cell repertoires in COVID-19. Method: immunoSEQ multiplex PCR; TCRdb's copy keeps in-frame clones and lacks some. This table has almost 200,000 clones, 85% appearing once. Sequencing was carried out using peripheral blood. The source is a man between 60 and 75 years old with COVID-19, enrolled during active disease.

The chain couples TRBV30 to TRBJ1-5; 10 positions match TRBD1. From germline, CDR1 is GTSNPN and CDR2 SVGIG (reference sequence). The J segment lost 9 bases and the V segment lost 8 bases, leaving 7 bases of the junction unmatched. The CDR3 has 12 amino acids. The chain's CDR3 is CAADRGFGPQHF. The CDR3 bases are TGTGCCGCGGACAGGGGGTTCGGGCCCCAGCATTTT.

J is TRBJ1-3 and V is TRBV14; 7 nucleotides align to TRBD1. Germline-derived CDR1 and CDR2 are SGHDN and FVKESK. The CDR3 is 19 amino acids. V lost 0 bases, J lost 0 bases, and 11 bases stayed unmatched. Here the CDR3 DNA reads TGTGCCAGCAGCCAAGATGGGAACAGGGGCCTTCTCTCTGGAAACACCATATATTTT. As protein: CASSQDGNRGLLSGNTIYF. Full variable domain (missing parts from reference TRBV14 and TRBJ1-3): EAGVTQFPSHSVIEKGQTVTLRCDPISGHDNLYWYRRVMGKEIKFLLHFVKESKQDESGMPNNRFLAERTGGTYSTLKVQPAELEDSGVYFCASSQDGNRGLLSGNTIYFGEGSWLTVV.

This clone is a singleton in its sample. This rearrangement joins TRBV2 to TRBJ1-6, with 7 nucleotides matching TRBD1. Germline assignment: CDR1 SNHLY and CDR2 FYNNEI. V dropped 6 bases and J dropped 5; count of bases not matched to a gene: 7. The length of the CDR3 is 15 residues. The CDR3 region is CASRNRGSDNSPLHF. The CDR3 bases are TGTGCCAGCAGGAACAGGGGATCCGATAATTCACCCCTCCACTTT.

CDR3 DNA: TGCAGTGCTAGTACTCCACAGGGCACCGGGGAGCTGTTTTTT. Translating it yields CSASTPQGTGELFF. The rearrangement uses TRBV20-1 and TRBJ2-2; TRBD1 might be the D (6 bases). With 3 bases removed from V and 4 bases from J, the gap between germline ends came to 12 bases. Germline-derived CDR1 and CDR2 are DFQATT and SNEGSKA (reference sequence). The CDR3 runs 14 residues.

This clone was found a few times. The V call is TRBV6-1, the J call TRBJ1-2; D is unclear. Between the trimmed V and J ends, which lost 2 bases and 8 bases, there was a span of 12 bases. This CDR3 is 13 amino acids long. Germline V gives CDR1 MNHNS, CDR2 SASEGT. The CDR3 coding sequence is TGTGCCAGCAGTGAATTGTCTTTTGGCGGCTACACCTTC. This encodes CASSELSFGGYTF.

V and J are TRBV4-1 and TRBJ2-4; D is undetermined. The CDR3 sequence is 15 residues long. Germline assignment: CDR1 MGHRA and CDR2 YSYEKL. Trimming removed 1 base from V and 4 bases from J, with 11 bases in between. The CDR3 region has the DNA TGCGCCAGCAGCCAAGGCTGGCCGATGAAAAACATTCAGTACTTC. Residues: CASSQGWPMKNIQYF.

CDR3 amino acids: CASSLDTEAFF. As DNA, the CDR3 is TGTGCCAGCAGCCTTGACACTGAAGCTTTCTTT. The chain employs TRBV12-3 or TRBV12-4 and TRBJ1-1; no definite D call. This CDR3 comprises 11 residues. Trimming left V 6 bases short and J 3 bases short, with 5 bases between.